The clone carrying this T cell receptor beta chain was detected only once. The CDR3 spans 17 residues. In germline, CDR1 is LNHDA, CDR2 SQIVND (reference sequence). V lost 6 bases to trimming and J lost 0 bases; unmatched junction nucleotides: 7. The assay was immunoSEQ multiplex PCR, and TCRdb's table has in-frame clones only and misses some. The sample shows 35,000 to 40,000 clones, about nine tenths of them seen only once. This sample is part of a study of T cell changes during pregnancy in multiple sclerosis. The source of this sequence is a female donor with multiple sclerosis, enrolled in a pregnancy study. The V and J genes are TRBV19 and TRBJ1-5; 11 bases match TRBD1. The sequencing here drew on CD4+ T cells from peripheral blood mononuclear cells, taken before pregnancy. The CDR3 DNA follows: TGTGCCAGTAGATCCGGACAGGGGGCCTTTAGCAATCAGCCCCAGCATTTT. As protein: CASRSGQGAFSNQPQHF.